These T cell receptor beta chains were read from a single sample in a study of vaccination and CD4 T cells after COVID-19. For these receptors, no antigen is known. TCRdb passed the PCR reads through MiXCR, listing each CDR3 protein once. The data hold roughly 4,900 distinct CDR3 sequences, with around 30% observed a single time. The sample taken for sequencing was CD4+ T cells from blood, cultured in vitro. The receptors derive from a human donor who had recovered from COVID-19. Each CDR3 is given with its conserved first and last residue. A D gene is named only where the DNA matches it firmly. Size tells how often a clone was seen (once, few, many) or the class of an expanded clone, and some rows leave it out.

D gene	clone size	J gene	V gene	CDR3 DNA	CDR3 protein
NA	few	TRBJ2-3	TRBV19	TGTGCCAGTACGGCAGTCTATAGCACAGATACGCAGTATTTT	CASTAVYSTDTQYF
TRBD1	few	TRBJ1-1	TRBV5-8	TGTGCCAGCAGCCCCCAGGGCAGGGGGAGCACTGAAGCTTTCTTT	CASSPQGRGSTEAFF
NA	few	TRBJ1-6	TRBV2	TGTGCCAGCAAAACAGGCCTGAGCTCCTATAATTCACCCCTCCACTTT	CASKTGLSSYNSPLHF
NA	once	TRBJ1-3	TRBV6-2/TRBV6-3	TGTGCCAGCAGCTCCGGAGCTGGAAACACCATATATTTT	CASSSGAGNTIYF
TRBD1	NA	TRBJ2-7	TRBV20-1	TGCAGTGCTAGAGTAGGGGGCGTTGGCGAGCAGTACTTC	CSARVGGVGEQYF
NA	NA	TRBJ2-1	TRBV2	TGTGCGGCTGCAGGGTCCCCTAACAATGAGCAGTTCTTC	CAAAGSPNNEQFF
NA	NA	TRBJ2-2	TRBV9	TGTGCCAGCAGCGTATTCGCGGAAGCGTCCGGGGAGCTGTTTTTT	CASSVFAEASGELFF
TRBD1	NA	TRBJ1-1	TRBV7-8	TGTGCCAGCAGCTTAGAGACAGGGTGGACTGAAGCTTTCTTT	CASSLETGWTEAFF
NA	NA	TRBJ1-6	TRBV4-2	TGTGCCAGCAGCCAAGATGTGGGGCCAGCGGCGAGGAATTCACCCCTCCACTTT	CASSQDVGPAARNSPLHF
TRBD1	NA	TRBJ2-5	TRBV20-1	TGCAGTGCTACTGGACAGGTCCAAGAGACCCAGTACTTC	CSATGQVQETQYF
TRBD2	NA	TRBJ2-7	TRBV2	TGTGCCAGCAAGGTGGGCGGGGGGACCTACGAGCAGTACTTC	CASKVGGGTYEQYF
TRBD2	few	TRBJ2-5	TRBV7-9	TGTGCCAGCAGCAGTAGGCAGGGCGGGAGACAAAAAGAGACCCAGTACTTC	CASSSRQGGRQKETQYF
NA	NA	TRBJ1-2	TRBV7-9	TGTGCCAGCAGCCCTCAGGGGAACTATGGCTACACCTTC	CASSPQGNYGYTF
NA	NA	TRBJ1-2	TRBV6-1	TGTGCCAGCAGTGAAGGGCTCAACTATGGCTACACCTTC	CASSEGLNYGYTF
NA	NA	TRBJ2-5	TRBV7-2	TGTGCCAGCAGCTCCTCAAGATGGACCAACCAAGAGACCCAGTACTTC	CASSSSRWTNQETQYF
NA	NA	TRBJ2-7	TRBV7-2	TGTGCCAGCAGCTTAGTGAGGGGCACCTACGAGCAGTACTTC	CASSLVRGTYEQYF
NA	NA	TRBJ2-5	TRBV7-2	TGTGCCAGCAGCGTGGACCAGACTGGGTACCAAGAGACCCAGTACTTC	CASSVDQTGYQETQYF
NA	NA	TRBJ2-7	TRBV21-1	TGTGCCAGCAGCAGAACCAGGGGGTGGCTAGCGGGAGACTTCGACGAGCAGTACTTC	CASSRTRGWLAGDFDEQYF
TRBD2	few	TRBJ2-3	TRBV20-1	TGCAGTGCCAGAAAGCCTAGCGGGGGGTTCACAGATACGCAGTATTTT	CSARKPSGGFTDTQYF
NA	NA	TRBJ2-3	TRBV2	TGTGCCAGCAGACTCCCCCAGGGCAGGGGCACAGATACGCAGTATTTT	CASRLPQGRGTDTQYF
TRBD1	NA	TRBJ1-2	TRBV7-8	TGTGCCAGCAGCTTTGACAGGGAGCTTGGCTACACCTTC	CASSFDRELGYTF
NA	large	TRBJ1-6	TRBV9	TGTGCCAGCAGCGAAGGGACACTAAATTCACCCCTCCACTTT	CASSEGTLNSPLHF
NA	few	TRBJ1-5	TRBV21-1	TGTGCCAGCAGCAAAGCGAAATTGACCGGGACACCAAGTTTGTATAGCAATCAGCCCCAGCATTTT	CASSKAKLTGTPSLYSNQPQHF
NA	NA	TRBJ2-2	TRBV7-9	TGTGCCAGCAGCCGACGGGTTGCAGCCGGGGAGCTGTTTTTT	CASSRRVAAGELFF
NA	NA	TRBJ2-3	TRBV5-3	TGTGCCAGAAGTTTGGACCCCGCTGTGGATACGCAGTATTTT	CARSLDPAVDTQYF
NA	NA	TRBJ2-5	TRBV2	TGTGCCGGACGGGGCCGAGAGACCCAGTACTTC	CAGRGRETQYF
NA	NA	TRBJ1-1	TRBV20-1	TGCAGTGCTATTGTTTTCCCTAGAAAGAACACTGAAGCTTTCTTT	CSAIVFPRKNTEAFF
NA	few	TRBJ1-1	TRBV7-3	TGTGCCAGCAGCTTGGGGTTCGGTGCTGAAGCTTTCTTT	CASSLGFGAEAFF
TRBD1	NA	TRBJ1-5	TRBV6-1	TGTGCCAGCACTAAACCGGGACAGGTATATAGCAATCAGCCCCAGCATTTT	CASTKPGQVYSNQPQHF
TRBD2	once	TRBJ2-6	TRBV12-3/TRBV12-4	TGTGCCAGCAGTTTGTATGGACTAGCGGGCTCTGGGGCCAACGTCCTGACTTTC	CASSLYGLAGSGANVLTF
NA	NA	TRBJ1-6	TRBV30	TGTGCCTGGAGTGTACGGAACCGTTCACCCCCCCACTTT	CAWSVRNRSPPHF
TRBD2	NA	TRBJ2-1	TRBV20-1	TGCAGTGCTGGACTAGCGGAACGATACAATGAGCAGTTCTTC	CSAGLAERYNEQFF
TRBD1	NA	TRBJ2-1	TRBV5-6	TGTGCCAGCAGCCTCACAGCGGCGACAGGGCTTTCCTACAATGAGCAGTTCTTC	CASSLTAATGLSYNEQFF
NA	NA	TRBJ2-1	TRBV20-1	TGCAGTGCCAGAGGGGTTTCGGGGGCATCCTACAATGAGCAGTTCTTC	CSARGVSGASYNEQFF
NA	NA	TRBJ2-5	TRBV19	TGTGCCAGTAGTATGTACCAAGAGACCCAGTACTTC	CASSMYQETQYF
NA	NA	TRBJ1-1	TRBV10-3	TGTGCCATCAGTGAGTCGGCAGAGAACACTGAAGCTTTCTTT	CAISESAENTEAFF
TRBD2	few	TRBJ2-1	TRBV20-1	TGCAGTGCTTCGAATAGCGGGGGGGCTGTAAATGAGCAGTTCTTC	CSASNSGGAVNEQFF
NA	NA	TRBJ1-3	TRBV10-3	TGTGCCATCAGGAGAGACAGCTCTGGAAACACCATATATTTT	CAIRRDSSGNTIYF